This TCR beta chain derives from a study of blood T cell repertoires in COVID-19. Profiling relied on immunoSEQ multiplex PCR, and the TCRdb table lists in-frame clones only, not all of them. Of about 27,000 clones listed, about four fifths are singletons. In germline, CDR1 is SGHRS, CDR2 YFSETQ. This CDR3 has 14 residues. Trimming stripped 5 bases from V and 3 bases from J, with 15 bases between. This chain uses TRBV5-1 with TRBJ2-7, with a tentative D call TRBD1 (5 bases). Input material: peripheral blood. This sequence originates from a man aged 70 or older with acute or convalescent COVID-19. For the CDR3, the DNA is TGCGCCAGCAGAATAGGGGTGAACCGCTACGAGCAGTACTTC. It is translated as CASRIGVNRYEQYF. The full variable domain, its missing parts supplied by reference TRBV5-1 and TRBJ2-7, is KAGVTQTPRYLIKTRGQQVTLSCSPISGHRSVSWYQQTPGQGLQFLFEYFSETQRNKGNFPGRFSGRQFSNSRSEMNVSTLELGDSALYLCASRIGVNRYEQYFGPGTRLTVT.